The 25 T cell receptor beta chains below were found in one sample sequenced in a study of T cell responses to AZD1222 COVID-19 vaccine (TCRdb year 2021). What the time point label conveys for this sample: baseline before first vaccination. The sample's treatment or condition label is to be understood as: meningococcal conjugate vaccine given as trial control. The method was the immunoSEQ multiplex PCR assay. TCRdb took this table from immuneACCESS and kept in-frame rearrangements with V and J called. Such tables lack part of the clones; where checked against another copy, unresolved V genes explain under half of the gap, and the rest is unexplained. The sample yields 150,000 to 200,000 clones; over 70% were counted once. The ten largest clones capture about 3% of the sample. Material: peripheral blood, obtained on day 0 of MenACWY control vaccination. These receptors all come from an adult in good health.

The chain couples TRBV28 to TRBJ2-7; 10 positions agree with TRBD2. V dropped 6 bases and J dropped 2; count of bases not matched to a gene: 4. CDR1 is MDHEN and CDR2 is SYDVKM in the germline V gene. This CDR3 is 14 amino acids long. CDR3 sequence: CASSIAGGAYEQYF. The DNA for the CDR3 is TGTGCCAGCAGCATAGCGGGAGGTGCCTACGAGCAGTACTTC.

Only one count was recorded for this clone. The V and J genes are TRBV7-9 and TRBJ2-1; TRBD1 might be the D (6 bases). Germline-derived CDR1 and CDR2 are SEHNR and FQNEAQ (reference sequence). The CDR3 totals 15 residues. The V gene lost 6 bases and the J gene lost 4 bases, with 16 bases spanning the gap. CDR3: CASRSGDNPYNEQFF. CDR3 nucleotide sequence: TGTGCCAGCAGGTCCGGGGACAATCCTTACAATGAGCAGTTCTTC.

The chain couples TRBV7-2 to TRBJ2-3; D is perhaps TRBD2 (5 bases). Germline V lookup: CDR1 SGHTA, CDR2 FQGNSA. V lost 0 bases and J lost 2, with 12 bases in between. The CDR3 is 16 residues long. The CDR3 spells CASSLALLGDTDTQYF. DNA for the CDR3: TGTGCCAGCAGCTTAGCCCTACTCGGGGACACAGATACGCAGTATTTT.

This clone showed up just a few times. This chain links TRBV6-5 with TRBJ1-1, with D maybe TRBD1 (5 bases). Germline V gives CDR1 MNHEY, CDR2 SVGAGI. Trimming shortened V by 4 bases and J by 9 bases, and 18 bases separated the two germline ends. The CDR3 has 14 amino acids. Here the CDR3 DNA reads TGTGCCAGCAGTTCCGCCCAGGGAAATGGGAAAGCTTTCTTT. This sequence encodes CASSSAQGNGKAFF.

This chain connects TRBV11-3 to TRBJ1-2; no reliable D call. Deletions cut 3 bases from V and 4 bases from J, with 9 bases between. The CDR3 runs 13 residues. Germline V lookup: CDR1 SGHNT, CDR2 YENEEA. The CDR3 spells CASSFSDGYGYTF. The CDR3 DNA is TGTGCCAGCAGCTTCTCCGACGGCTATGGCTACACCTTC. The full variable domain, rest sourced from reference TRBV11-3 and TRBJ1-2, is EAGVVQSPRYKIIEKKQPVAFWCNPISGHNTLYWYLQNLGQGPELLIRYENEEAVDDSQLPKDRFSAERLKGVDSTLKIQPAELGDSAVYLCASSFSDGYGYTFGSGTRLTVV.

The table lists this clone with a count of one. The chain joins TRBV28 to TRBJ2-1, with 7 bases that match TRBD1. V shed 6 bases, J shed 4 bases, and the junction held 3 bases outside the gene matches. The V gene's germline CDR1 is MDHEN and CDR2 SYDVKM. CDR3 length equals 13 residues. The CDR3 DNA follows: TGTGCCAGCAGACGACAGGGTTACAATGAGCAGTTCTTC. It encodes CASRRQGYNEQFF.

The chain recombines TRBV14 with TRBJ2-1; the match to TRBD2 covers 11 bases. CDR1 is SGHDN, CDR2 FVKESK, per germline. The length of the CDR3 is 15 residues. Unmatched junction bases numbered 4, after V lost 3 bases and J lost 6 bases. The CDR3 DNA reads as TGTGCCAGCAGCCAGTGGCTAGCGGGAGGCAATGAGCAGTTCTTC. Amino acids: CASSQWLAGGNEQFF.

The chain joins TRBV28 to TRBJ2-2; 8 bases are shared with TRBD1. The CDR3 has 15 residues. Trimming took 2 bases from V and 5 from J; bases not matched to a gene: 4. In germline, CDR1 is MDHEN, CDR2 SYDVKM. This CDR3 is CASSLQGAGTGELFF. CDR3 DNA: TGTGCCAGCAGTTTACAGGGGGCAGGAACCGGGGAGCTGTTTTTT.

This clone was observed once. This CDR3 reads CAISESKGAEGYTF. CDR3 coding DNA: TGTGCCATCAGTGAGTCGAAGGGGGCGGAGGGCTACACCTTC. This chain joins TRBV10-3 and TRBJ1-2; 7 bases are a match to TRBD1. After removal of 0 bases from V and 8 bases from J, the junction contained 6 bases not matched to a gene. Germline CDR1 and CDR2: ENHRY and SYGVKD. The CDR3 runs to 14 residues.

The chain is built from TRBV9 and TRBJ2-7; D assignment may be TRBD1 or TRBD2 (5 bases each). CDR3 size: 11 residues. Per germline, CDR1 SGDLS and CDR2 YYNGEE. The germline V and J ends were trimmed by 7 bases and 2 bases, with 7 bases remaining between them. CDR3 protein: CASGGTYEQYF. CDR3 DNA: TGTGCCAGCGGGGGAACCTACGAGCAGTACTTC.

The genes are TRBV6-5 and TRBJ1-6; 7 bases match TRBD1. V shed 8 bases, J shed 8 bases, and the junction held 3 bases outside the gene matches. CDR1 is MNHEY, CDR2 SVGAGI, per germline. The CDR3 totals 12 residues. The CDR3 coding sequence is TGTGCCAGCGGAACAGGGGATTCACCCCTCCACTTT. Translating it yields CASGTGDSPLHF.

This chain joins TRBV30 and TRBJ2-5, with TRBD1 identical over 7 bases. The CDR3 is 13 amino acids. V was pared by 7 bases and J by 10 bases, with 15 bases of the junction left unmatched. Germline V gives CDR1 GTSNPN, CDR2 SVGIG (reference sequence). The CDR3 DNA follows: TGTGCCTTTAAGCTAGGGACAGCCGAGGGCCAGTACTTC. Protein product: CAFKLGTAEGQYF.

V is TRBV5-4 and J is TRBJ2-5; the match to TRBD1 covers 10 bases. Germline trimming cut 4 bases from V and 1 base from J; bases unmatched to any gene: 1. This CDR3 has 14 amino acids. CDR1 and CDR2 (germline): SGHNT, YYREEE (reference sequence). In DNA form, the CDR3 reads TGTGCCAGCAGCCGGACAGGGGGCCAAGAGACCCAGTACTTC. Translation gives CASSRTGGQETQYF.

The gene calls are TRBV7-2 and TRBJ1-2; TRBD1 might be the D (6 bases). This CDR3 is built from 16 residues. From germline, CDR1 is SGHTA and CDR2 FQGNSA. Trimming left V 5 bases short and J 1 base short, with 17 bases between. In DNA form, the CDR3 reads TGTGCCAGCAGCCTGTACCGGGACACGGATAACTATGGCTACACCTTC. Amino acid sequence: CASSLYRDTDNYGYTF.

This clone was seen a handful of times. The chain carries TRBV20-1 and TRBJ1-1, with D uncertain. CDR1 is DFQATT and CDR2 is SNEGSKA in the germline V gene (reference sequence). V dropped 5 bases and J dropped 10 bases, with 14 bases sitting between them. CDR3 length: 11 amino acids. DNA for the CDR3: TGCAGTGCTCCCTGGATGGGTATAGCTTTCTTT. Amino acid sequence: CSAPWMGIAFF.

The chain employs TRBV5-4 and TRBJ1-5; no firm D call. Trimming removed 0 bases from V and 2 bases from J, with 9 bases in between. This CDR3 has 15 residues. Germline V CDR1 and CDR2: SGHNT, YYREEE (reference sequence). The CDR3 DNA reads TGTGCCAGCAGCTTGGTGCCTGGAGGCAATCAGCCCCAGCATTTT. Translating it yields CASSLVPGGNQPQHF.

This rearrangement joins TRBV12-3 or TRBV12-4 to TRBJ2-7, with D unclear. The CDR3 is 12 residues long. With 6 bases removed from V and 6 bases from J, the gap between germline ends came to 12 bases. Here the CDR3 DNA reads TGTGCCAGCAGAACCCAGTCATCCGAGCAGTACTTC. This translates into CASRTQSSEQYF.

The V call is TRBV3-1 (or the pseudogene TRBV3-2), the J call TRBJ2-1, with a possible D match to TRBD2 (5 bases). V was trimmed by 4 bases and J by 12 bases, leaving 19 bases between them. The length of the CDR3 is 14 residues. Germline CDR1 is LGHDT and CDR2 is YNNKEL (reference sequence). The CDR3 spells CASSPAVGWLWQFF. CDR3 in DNA: TGTGCCAGCAGCCCAGCGGTCGGCTGGCTGTGGCAGTTCTTC.

The genes are TRBV14 and TRBJ2-2, with 9 bases identical to TRBD2. CDR1 SGHDN and CDR2 FVKESK come from the germline V gene. This CDR3 comprises 19 residues. V was pared by 5 bases and J by 2 bases, with 15 bases of the junction left unmatched. The CDR3 loop is CASSEAPSGAPTNTGELFF. CDR3 bases: TGTGCCAGCAGCGAAGCCCCTAGCGGGGCCCCCACTAACACCGGGGAGCTGTTTTTT.

The chain uses TRBV5-4 and TRBJ2-5; TRBD1 agrees at 9 bases. The V segment lost 4 bases and the J segment 4 bases; nucleotides outside the gene matches: 8. The CDR3 sequence is 15 residues long. CDR1 SGHNT and CDR2 YYREEE come from the germline V gene (reference sequence). The CDR3: CASSAGQGIGETQYF. CDR3 DNA sequence: TGTGCCAGCAGCGCCGGACAGGGGATCGGAGAGACCCAGTACTTC.

This clone has a single count. The rearrangement links TRBV6-1 to TRBJ1-4, with 7 bases lining up with TRBD1. CDR3 length equals 17 residues. The germline V gene encodes CDR1 MNHNS and CDR2 SASEGT. The V gene end was trimmed by 3 bases and the J gene end by 0 bases; junction bases not matched to a gene: 7. The CDR3 bases are TGTGCCAGCAGTGAGTGGGGACAGCTTGCAACTAATGAAAAACTGTTTTTT. Its translation is CASSEWGQLATNEKLFF.

V is TRBV9 and J is TRBJ2-1, with 9 bases matching TRBD2. The V segment lost 0 bases and the J segment 5 bases; nucleotides outside the gene matches: 3. This CDR3 is 15 amino acids long. Germline assignment: CDR1 SGDLS and CDR2 YYNGEE. Here the CDR3 reads CASSVAAGGNNEQFF. CDR3 sequence (DNA): TGTGCCAGCAGCGTAGCGGCGGGGGGGAACAATGAGCAGTTCTTC.

There are a few counts of this clone. The chain uses TRBV5-6 and TRBJ1-1, with 7 bases aligning to TRBD1. The CDR3 is made up of 14 amino acids. CDR1 SGHDT and CDR2 YYEEEE come from the germline V gene. The trim removed 4 bases at V and 14 bases at J, leaving 17 bases unmatched. In nucleotides, the CDR3 is TGTGCCAGCAGCGGGATGGAGGGGGCCGAAGTGGCGTTCTTT. This codes for CASSGMEGAEVAFF. The entire variable domain, with the rest obtained from reference TRBV5-6 and TRBJ1-1, is as follows: DAGVTQSPTHLIKTRGQQVTLRCSPKSGHDTVSWYQQALGQGPQFIFQYYEEEERQRGNFPDRFSGHQFPNYSSELNVNALLLGDSALYLCASSGMEGAEVAFFGQGTRLTVV.

CDR3 sequence (DNA): TGCGCCAGCAGCCGCGACAGGGGGCTGGACGAGCAGTACTTC. This gives the protein CASSRDRGLDEQYF. The V call is TRBV5-1, the J call TRBJ2-7; 10 bases align to TRBD1. Germline values: CDR1 SGHRS, CDR2 YFSETQ. Trimming removed 4 bases from V and 5 bases from J; junction bases left unmatched: 6. The CDR3 has 14 amino acids.

The rearrangement links TRBV4-3 to TRBJ2-7; possible D gene TRBD2, 7 bases. Per the germline V gene, CDR1 is LGHNA and CDR2 is YSLEER. V lost 1 base, J lost 6 bases, and 16 bases lay in between. The CDR3 runs 15 residues. The CDR3 DNA sequence: TGCGCCAGCAGCCAAGTTCACGGGGGGCTCGGCGAGCAGTACTTC. Translation gives CASSQVHGGLGEQYF.